A selection of T cell receptor beta chains follows, all from one sample in a study of shared clonotypes between healthy human individuals. Profiling relied on immunoSEQ multiplex PCR, and the TCRdb table lists in-frame clones only, not all of them. There are hundreds of thousands of clones in the sample; around 93% occur only once, and 24% lies in the top ten. The sequenced material came from naive CD8+ T cells sorted from blood. The receptors originated from a man under 40 in good health. Each CDR3 is given with its conserved first and last residue. The D gene is left open where the match is weak. Where a row states a size, it is once, few, many or the class of an expanded clone; other rows omit it.

D gene	V gene	clone size	J gene	CDR3 DNA	CDR3 protein
.	TRBV7-2	.	TRBJ2-7	TGTGCCAGCAGCGATCCCCCCGGCGGGCGATACGAGCAGTACTTC	CASSDPPGGRYEQYF
TRBD2	TRBV30	.	TRBJ2-1	TGTGCCTGGAGTGGACTAGCGTCCTCAGGAGGGGATGAGCAGTTCTTC	CAWSGLASSGGDEQFF
TRBD2	TRBV5-1	once	TRBJ2-2	TGCGCCAGCAGCTTGGTAGGACTAGCGGGAGATATAAACACCGGGGAGCTGTTTTTT	CASSLVGLAGDINTGELFF
.	TRBV18	.	TRBJ2-1	TGTGCCAGCTCACCACCGAGGGCAGACTACAATGAGCAGTTCTTC	CASSPPRADYNEQFF
TRBD1	TRBV11-2	.	TRBJ2-7	TGTGCCAGCAGCTTATCTGGGACAGGGTTATCCTACGAGCAGTACTTC	CASSLSGTGLSYEQYF
.	TRBV7-9	.	TRBJ2-7	TGTGCCAGCAGCTCCCCTGCCGAGGAGCAGTACTTC	CASSSPAEEQYF
.	TRBV11-1	.	TRBJ2-2	TGTGCCAGTCTTCGCGGGGAAAGCGAGCTGTTTTTT	CASLRGESELFF
.	TRBV5-4	.	TRBJ2-7	TGTGCCAGCAGCGGTACGGACTACGAGCAGTACTTC	CASSGTDYEQYF
TRBD2	TRBV28	.	TRBJ2-7	TGTGCCAGCAGTGAGACTAGCGGGAGAGTTCCCTACGAGCAGTACTTC	CASSETSGRVPYEQYF
.	TRBV29-1	.	TRBJ2-1	TGCAGCGTCCGTGGCCAGGAGCAGTTCTTC	CSVRGQEQFF
TRBD2	TRBV10-3	.	TRBJ2-1	TGTGCCATCAGCGAGGGGATAGCGGGAGACTACAATGAGCAGTTCTTC	CAISEGIAGDYNEQFF
.	TRBV7-9	.	TRBJ1-1	.	CASSLVGLGIPFF
.	TRBV6-6	.	TRBJ1-5	TGTGCCAGCAGTTACGGGGGCTCAGAGCCCCAGCATTTT	CASSYGGSEPQHF
.	TRBV2	.	TRBJ2-3	TGTGCCCTCTGGGGAGCGGGTGGGCCAGGAGATACGCAGTATTTT	CALWGAGGPGDTQYF
.	TRBV4-1	.	TRBJ2-7	TGCGCCAGCAGCCGATTAGGGGCTTCCTACGAGCAGTACTTC	CASSRLGASYEQYF
TRBD2	TRBV9	.	TRBJ2-7	TGTGCCAGCAGCGTCGCGGGAGCCTACGAGCAGTACTTC	CASSVAGAYEQYF
TRBD2	TRBV6-5	.	TRBJ2-7	TGTGCCAGCAGTTCCCCGGGGACTAGCGTCTACGAGCAGTACTTC	CASSSPGTSVYEQYF
.	TRBV14	.	TRBJ2-7	TGTGCCAGCAGCCAAGTTTACCGGCTCGACGAGCAGTACTTC	CASSQVYRLDEQYF
TRBD2	TRBV7-9	.	TRBJ2-7	TGTGCCAGCAGCTTCCCGGGGACTAGCGGGACCTACGAGCAGTACTTC	CASSFPGTSGTYEQYF
.	TRBV7-9	.	TRBJ2-7	TGTGCCAGCAGCTCTAACAGGGATGGTACATACGAGCAGTACTTC	CASSSNRDGTYEQYF
.	TRBV9	once	TRBJ2-1	TGTGCCAGCAGCGTCCGGGAGACCGGGGGTGAGCAGTTCTTC	CASSVRETGGEQFF
TRBD2	TRBV11-2	.	TRBJ2-7	TGTGCCAGCAGCCCGGGGCTAGCGGGAGGGGCCTACGAGCAGTACTTC	CASSPGLAGGAYEQYF
.	TRBV21-1	.	TRBJ2-7	TGTGCCAGCAGCAAAGGTTGGGTCTCCTACGAGCAGTACTTC	CASSKGWVSYEQYF
.	TRBV10-1	.	TRBJ2-1	TGCGCCAGCAGCCCCACGGGGGATGAGCAGTTCTTC	CASSPTGDEQFF
.	TRBV2	.	TRBJ1-2	TGTGCCAGCAGGCAGACGGTGAACTCAAACTATGGCTACACCTTC	CASRQTVNSNYGYTF
TRBD2	TRBV11-2	.	TRBJ2-3	TGTGCCAGCAGCTTCGGGGGGAGCGCGGATACGCAGTATTTT	CASSFGGSADTQYF
.	TRBV27	.	TRBJ2-4	TGTGCCAGCAGTTTAGGTGGGCGGGCCAAAAACATTCAGTACTTC	CASSLGGRAKNIQYF
.	TRBV28	.	TRBJ1-1	TGTGCCAGCAGTTTTTTGGGGGGCGTCGGACTTCGAGCTTTCTTT	CASSFLGGVGLRAFF
TRBD1	TRBV11-2	.	TRBJ2-7	TGTGCCAGCAGCCCTAGGACAGGGGGCCCCCGATCCTACGAGCAGTACTTC	CASSPRTGGPRSYEQYF
.	TRBV7-2	.	TRBJ2-4	TGTGCCACCTCGGACAGAACCAACATTCAGTACTTC	CATSDRTNIQYF
.	TRBV28	.	TRBJ2-1	TGTGCCAGCAGTTTGGACCTGAGCTCCTACAATGAGCAGTTCTTC	CASSLDLSSYNEQFF
.	TRBV7-8	.	TRBJ1-2	TGTGCCAGCAGCTTAGGTGTAGACTTACTAGGCTACACCTTC	CASSLGVDLLGYTF
.	TRBV11-2	.	TRBJ2-7	TGTGCCAGCAGCTGGGAAGTTCTAGGATACGAGCAGTACTTC	CASSWEVLGYEQYF
.	TRBV9	.	TRBJ1-1	TGTGCCAGCAGCGTAGGCAGTTCCGAGGCTTTCTTT	CASSVGSSEAFF
TRBD2	TRBV15	.	TRBJ2-1	TGTGCCACCAGCTCACGGACTAGCGGGAGGAGTGAGCAGTTCTTC	CATSSRTSGRSEQFF
.	TRBV9	many	TRBJ2-3	TGTGCCAGCAGCGTAGGAGAAGAAGATACGCAGTATTTT	CASSVGEEDTQYF
.	TRBV6-1	.	TRBJ2-7	TGTGCCAGCATAGGTGCTGGCTACGAGCAGTACTTC	CASIGAGYEQYF
.	TRBV29-1	.	TRBJ2-7	TGCAGCGTTCGGGACACCTACGAGCAGTACTTC	CSVRDTYEQYF
TRBD1	TRBV5-4	.	TRBJ2-7	TGTGCCAGCAGCTTGCCCGGGACAGGGAACTACGAGCAGTACTTC	CASSLPGTGNYEQYF
.	TRBV7-9	.	TRBJ2-7	TGTGCCAGCAGCCCTTCGACATCCTACGAGCAGTACTTC	CASSPSTSYEQYF
.	TRBV7-9	.	TRBJ1-5	TGTGCCAGCAGCTTTTCCAATCAGCCCCAGCATTTT	CASSFSNQPQHF
TRBD2	TRBV28	.	TRBJ2-3	TGTGCAACCACCGCCCTTAGCGGGAGTCTTACAGATACGCAGTATTTT	CATTALSGSLTDTQYF
.	TRBV11-2	.	TRBJ2-7	TGTGCCAGCAGCTCCTTCGGAAACCCCTACGAGCAGTACTTC	CASSSFGNPYEQYF
TRBD2	TRBV7-8	.	TRBJ2-1	TGTGCCAGTAGGGGACTAGCGGACTACAATGAGCAGTTCTTC	CASRGLADYNEQFF
.	TRBV6-1	.	TRBJ2-1	TGTGCCAGCGGCGGGATGCGGGGCAATGAGCAGTTCTTC	CASGGMRGNEQFF
.	TRBV5-1	.	TRBJ2-7	TGCGCCAGCAGCTTGTACACGGGATTTGATATCTACGAGCAGTACTTC	CASSLYTGFDIYEQYF
TRBD1	TRBV7-9	.	TRBJ2-7	TGTGCCAGCAGCTTCCCCGGGACAGCCGCCTACGAGCAGTACTTC	CASSFPGTAAYEQYF
.	TRBV4-1	.	TRBJ1-3	TGCGCCAGCAGCCAAGACCGGGGAAACACCATATATTTT	CASSQDRGNTIYF
.	TRBV6-5	.	TRBJ2-2	TGTGCCAGCAGTTACTCGGAACCTCCGGGCACCGGGGAGCTGTTTTTT	CASSYSEPPGTGELFF
TRBD2	TRBV28	.	TRBJ2-1	TGTGCCAGCAGTTTGGGCCTAGCGGGAGTAGGGAATGAGCAGTTCTTC	CASSLGLAGVGNEQFF
.	TRBV2	.	TRBJ2-7	TGTGCCAGCAGTGAAGCTGGCAGGGTCTACGAGCAGTACTTC	CASSEAGRVYEQYF
.	TRBV9	.	TRBJ2-3	TGTGCCAGCAGCCCCGCCGGACAGCTCCGCGGGGGTACGCAGTATTTT	CASSPAGQLRGGTQYF
.	TRBV27	.	TRBJ2-7	TGTGCCACCGCGGACAGAATTTTCTCCTACGAGCAGTACTTC	CATADRIFSYEQYF
.	TRBV29-1	.	TRBJ2-7	TGCAGCGTTCACGGGTTGGCAGCCCCCTACGAGCAGTACTTC	CSVHGLAAPYEQYF
TRBD2	TRBV28	once	TRBJ2-1	TGTGCCAGCAGTTTAACTAGCGGGATCTACAATGAGCAGTTCTTC	CASSLTSGIYNEQFF
TRBD2	TRBV7-8	.	TRBJ2-7	TGTGCCAGCAGTTTCCGACTAGCGGGAGCCTACGAGCAGTACTTC	CASSFRLAGAYEQYF
.	TRBV11-3	once	TRBJ2-1	TGTGCCAGCAGCTCATCCTTGGGGTTCAATGAGCAGTTCTTC	CASSSSLGFNEQFF
.	TRBV7-8	.	TRBJ2-1	TGTGCCAGCAGCTTAGGCTTGGGGACTTACAATGAGCAGTTCTTC	CASSLGLGTYNEQFF
TRBD2	TRBV5-6	.	TRBJ2-2	TGTGCCAGCAGCGGCCGGACTAGCGGGAGTCCCGGGGAGCTGTTTTTT	CASSGRTSGSPGELFF